The present T cell receptor (beta chain) was sequenced within a study of tumour-infiltrating T cells in Burkitt lymphoma. Turning to the study itself: Productive clonality predicted overall and progression-free survival.

Generated by immunoSEQ multiplex PCR, the TCRdb table keeps only in-frame clones and is missing some. This table holds 15,000 to 20,000 clones, roughly 85% found once. Germline V lookup: CDR1 SGHKS, CDR2 YYEKEE (reference sequence). V was pared by 3 bases and J by 7 bases, with 10 bases between. This CDR3 spans 13 amino acids. V usage is TRBV5-5 and J usage is TRBJ2-2; D not resolved. The sample taken for sequencing was tumor tissue. The clonotype comes from a human donor with diffuse large B-cell lymphoma. CDR3 in DNA: TGTGCCAGCAGCTCTCCCGTGAACGGGGAGCTGTTTTTT. It yields the protein CASSSPVNGELFF. Based on the CDR3 plus reference TRBV5-5 and TRBJ2-2, the full variable domain is DAGVTQSPTHLIKTRGQQVTLRCSPISGHKSVSWYQQVLGQGPQFIFQYYEKEERGRGNFPDRFSARQFPNYSSELNVNALLLGDSALYLCASSSPVNGELFFGEGSRLTVL.